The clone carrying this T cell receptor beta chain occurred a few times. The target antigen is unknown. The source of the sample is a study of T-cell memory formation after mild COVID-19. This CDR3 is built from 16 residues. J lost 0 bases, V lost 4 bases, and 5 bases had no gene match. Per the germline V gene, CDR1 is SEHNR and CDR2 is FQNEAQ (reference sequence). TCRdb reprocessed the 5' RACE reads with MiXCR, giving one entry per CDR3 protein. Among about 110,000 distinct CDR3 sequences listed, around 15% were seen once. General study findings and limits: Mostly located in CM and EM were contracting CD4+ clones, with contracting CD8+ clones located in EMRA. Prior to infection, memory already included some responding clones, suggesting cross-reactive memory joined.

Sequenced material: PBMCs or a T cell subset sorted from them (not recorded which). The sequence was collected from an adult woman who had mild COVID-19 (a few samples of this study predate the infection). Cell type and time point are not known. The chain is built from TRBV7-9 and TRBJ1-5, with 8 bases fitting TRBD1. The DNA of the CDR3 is TGTGCCAGCAGCTCAGGGACAGGTTTTAGCAATCAGCCCCAGCATTTT. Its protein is CASSSGTGFSNQPQHF.